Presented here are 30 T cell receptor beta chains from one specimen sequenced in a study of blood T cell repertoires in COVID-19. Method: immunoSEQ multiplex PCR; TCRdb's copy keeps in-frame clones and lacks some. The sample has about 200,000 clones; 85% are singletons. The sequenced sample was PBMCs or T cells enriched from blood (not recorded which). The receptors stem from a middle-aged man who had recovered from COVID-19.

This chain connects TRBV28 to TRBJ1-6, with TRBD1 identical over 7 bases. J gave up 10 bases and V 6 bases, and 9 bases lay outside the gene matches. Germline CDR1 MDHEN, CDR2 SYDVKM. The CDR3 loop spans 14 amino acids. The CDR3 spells CASSPRGLRSPLHF. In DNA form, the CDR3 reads TGTGCCAGCAGCCCCAGGGGGTTAAGGTCACCCCTCCACTTT.

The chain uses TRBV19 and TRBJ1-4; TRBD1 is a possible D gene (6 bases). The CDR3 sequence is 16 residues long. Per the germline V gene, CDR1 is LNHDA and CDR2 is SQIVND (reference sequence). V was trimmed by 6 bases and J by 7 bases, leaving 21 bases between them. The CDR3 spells CASSQFATGIGEKLFF. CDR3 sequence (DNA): TGTGCCAGTAGCCAGTTTGCCACAGGGATTGGTGAAAAACTGTTTTTT.

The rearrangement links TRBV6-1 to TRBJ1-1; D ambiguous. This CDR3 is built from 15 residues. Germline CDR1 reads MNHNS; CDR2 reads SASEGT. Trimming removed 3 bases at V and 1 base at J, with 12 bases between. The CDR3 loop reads CASSEFGGWNTEAFF. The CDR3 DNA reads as TGTGCCAGCAGTGAGTTTGGCGGATGGAACACTGAAGCTTTCTTT.

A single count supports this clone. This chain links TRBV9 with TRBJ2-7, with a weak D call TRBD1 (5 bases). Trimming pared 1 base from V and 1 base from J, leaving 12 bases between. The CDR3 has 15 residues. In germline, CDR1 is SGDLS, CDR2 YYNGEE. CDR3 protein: CASSVQGDISYEQYF. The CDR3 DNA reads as TGTGCCAGCAGCGTACAAGGGGATATTTCCTACGAGCAGTACTTC.

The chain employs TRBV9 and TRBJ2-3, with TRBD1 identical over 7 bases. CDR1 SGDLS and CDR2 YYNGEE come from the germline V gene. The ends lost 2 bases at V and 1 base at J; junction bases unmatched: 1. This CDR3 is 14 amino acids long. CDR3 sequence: CASSVGTGTDTQYF. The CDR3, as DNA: TGTGCCAGCAGCGTTGGGACAGGCACAGATACGCAGTATTTT.

The CDR3 is CASSVTGKATDTQYF. The CDR3, as DNA: TGTGCCAGCAGCGTAACAGGGAAGGCCACAGATACGCAGTATTTT. V usage is TRBV9 and J usage is TRBJ2-3, with D tentatively TRBD1 (6 bases). Between the trimmed V and J ends, which lost 1 base and 2 bases, there was a span of 11 bases. CDR1 SGDLS and CDR2 YYNGEE come from the germline V gene. The CDR3 extends over 15 amino acids.

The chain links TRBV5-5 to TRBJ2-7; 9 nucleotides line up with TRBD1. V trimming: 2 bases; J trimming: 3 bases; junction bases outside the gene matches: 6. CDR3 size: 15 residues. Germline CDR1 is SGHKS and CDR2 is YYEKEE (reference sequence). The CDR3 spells CASSFRTGEGYEQYF. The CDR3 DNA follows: TGTGCCAGCAGCTTCAGGACAGGGGAAGGCTACGAGCAGTACTTC. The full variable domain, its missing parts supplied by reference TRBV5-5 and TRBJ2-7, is DAGVTQSPTHLIKTRGQQVTLRCSPISGHKSVSWYQQVLGQGPQFIFQYYEKEERGRGNFPDRFSARQFPNYSSELNVNALLLGDSALYLCASSFRTGEGYEQYFGPGTRLTVT.

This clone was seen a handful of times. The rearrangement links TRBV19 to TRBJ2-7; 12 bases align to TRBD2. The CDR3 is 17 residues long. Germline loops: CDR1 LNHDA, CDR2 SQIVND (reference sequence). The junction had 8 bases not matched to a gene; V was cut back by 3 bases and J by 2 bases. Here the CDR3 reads CASSILASGRAPYEQYF. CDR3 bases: TGTGCCAGTAGTATCCTGGCTAGCGGGAGGGCCCCCTACGAGCAGTACTTC.

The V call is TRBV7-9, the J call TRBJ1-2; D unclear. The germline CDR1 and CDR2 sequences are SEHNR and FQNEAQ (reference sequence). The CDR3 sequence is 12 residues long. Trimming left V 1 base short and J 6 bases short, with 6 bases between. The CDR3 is CASSLGGDGYTF. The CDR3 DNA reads TGTGCCAGCAGCTTAGGGGGAGATGGCTACACCTTC.

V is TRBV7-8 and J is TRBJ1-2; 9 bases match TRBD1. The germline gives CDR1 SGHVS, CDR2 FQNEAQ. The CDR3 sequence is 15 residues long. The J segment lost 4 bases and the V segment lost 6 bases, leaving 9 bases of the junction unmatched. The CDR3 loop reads CASSAGTGKTYGYTF. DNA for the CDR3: TGTGCCAGCAGTGCCGGGACAGGGAAAACCTATGGCTACACCTTC.

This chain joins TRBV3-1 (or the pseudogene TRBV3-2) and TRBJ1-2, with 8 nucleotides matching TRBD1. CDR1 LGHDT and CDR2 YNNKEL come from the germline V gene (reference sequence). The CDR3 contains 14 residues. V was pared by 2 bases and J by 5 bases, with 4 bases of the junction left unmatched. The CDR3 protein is CASSQPGGGYGYTF. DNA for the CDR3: TGTGCCAGCAGCCAACCAGGGGGCGGTTATGGCTACACCTTC.

This chain's CDR3 is CASSLRTSAYNEQFF. CDR3 in DNA: TGTGCCAGCAGTCTTCGGACTAGCGCATACAATGAGCAGTTCTTC. The chain carries TRBV6-5 and TRBJ2-1, with 9 bases lining up with TRBD2. Germline values: CDR1 MNHEY, CDR2 SVGAGI. The CDR3 consists of 15 residues. The V segment lost 5 bases and the J segment 4 bases; nucleotides outside the gene matches: 6.

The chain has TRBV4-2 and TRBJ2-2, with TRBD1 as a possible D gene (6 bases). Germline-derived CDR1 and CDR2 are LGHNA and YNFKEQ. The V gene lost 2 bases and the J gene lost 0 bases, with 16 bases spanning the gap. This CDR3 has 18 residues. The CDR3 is CASSQWSYRVPNTGELFF. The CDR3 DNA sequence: TGTGCCAGCAGCCAATGGTCTTACAGGGTACCGAACACCGGGGAGCTGTTTTTT.

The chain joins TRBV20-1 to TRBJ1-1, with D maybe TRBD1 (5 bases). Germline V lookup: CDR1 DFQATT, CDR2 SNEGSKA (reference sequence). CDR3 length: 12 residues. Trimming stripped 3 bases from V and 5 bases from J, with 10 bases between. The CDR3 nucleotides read TGCAGTGCTAGTCGTAAGGGGACTGAAGCTTTCTTT. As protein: CSASRKGTEAFF.

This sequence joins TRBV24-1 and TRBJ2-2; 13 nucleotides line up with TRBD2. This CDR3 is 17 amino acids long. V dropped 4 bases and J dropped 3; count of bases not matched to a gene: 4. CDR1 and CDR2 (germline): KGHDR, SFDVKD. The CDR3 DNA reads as TGTGCCACCAGTGACCCGACTAGCGGGGGGTACACCGGGGAGCTGTTTTTT. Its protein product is CATSDPTSGGYTGELFF.

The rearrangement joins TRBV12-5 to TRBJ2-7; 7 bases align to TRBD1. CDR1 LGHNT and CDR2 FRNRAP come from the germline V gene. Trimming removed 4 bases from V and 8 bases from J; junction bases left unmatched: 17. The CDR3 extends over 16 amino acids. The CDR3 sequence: CASGSSRGPDAKKQYF. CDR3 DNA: TGTGCTAGTGGTTCATCGAGGGGGCCGGATGCTAAGAAGCAGTACTTC.

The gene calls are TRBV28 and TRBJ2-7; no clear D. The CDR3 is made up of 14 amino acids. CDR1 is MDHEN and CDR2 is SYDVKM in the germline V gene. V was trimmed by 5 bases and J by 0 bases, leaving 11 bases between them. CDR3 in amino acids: CASSPPMSSYEQYF. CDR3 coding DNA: TGTGCCAGCAGTCCTCCAATGAGCTCCTACGAGCAGTACTTC.

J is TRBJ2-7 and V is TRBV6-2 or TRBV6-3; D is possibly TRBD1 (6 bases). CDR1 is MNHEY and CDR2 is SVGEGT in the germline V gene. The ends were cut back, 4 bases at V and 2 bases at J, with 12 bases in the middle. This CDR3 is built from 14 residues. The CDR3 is CASSFSQGPYEQYF. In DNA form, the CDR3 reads TGTGCCAGCAGTTTTTCCCAGGGGCCCTACGAGCAGTACTTC.

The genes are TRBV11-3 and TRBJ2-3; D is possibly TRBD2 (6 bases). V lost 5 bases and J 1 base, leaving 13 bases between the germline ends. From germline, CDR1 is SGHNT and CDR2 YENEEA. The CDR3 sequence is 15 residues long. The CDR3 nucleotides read TGTGCCAGCAGCCCCGGGACTCTTGGCACAGATACGCAGTATTTT. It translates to CASSPGTLGTDTQYF.

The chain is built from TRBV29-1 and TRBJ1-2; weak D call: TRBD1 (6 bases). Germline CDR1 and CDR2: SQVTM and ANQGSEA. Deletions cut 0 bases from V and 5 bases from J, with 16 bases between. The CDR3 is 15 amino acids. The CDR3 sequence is CSVEEWGGKGYGYTF. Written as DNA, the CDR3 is TGCAGCGTTGAAGAGTGGGGGGGCAAGGGGTATGGCTACACCTTC.

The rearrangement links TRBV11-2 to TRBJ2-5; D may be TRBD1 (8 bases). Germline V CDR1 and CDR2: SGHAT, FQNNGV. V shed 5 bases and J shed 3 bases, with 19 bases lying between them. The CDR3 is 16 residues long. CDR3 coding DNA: TGTGCCAGCAGCCTCGACAGGGGAGGGTGGGAAGAGACCCAGTACTTC. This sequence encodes CASSLDRGGWEETQYF.

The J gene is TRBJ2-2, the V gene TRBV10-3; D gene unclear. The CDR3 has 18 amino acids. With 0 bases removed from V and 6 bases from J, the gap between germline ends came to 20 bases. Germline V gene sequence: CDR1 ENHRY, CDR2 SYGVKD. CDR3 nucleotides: TGTGCCATCAGTGAGTCTGCGCTGGCCCTAGGTTCGGCCGGGGAGCTGTTTTTT. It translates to CAISESALALGSAGELFF.

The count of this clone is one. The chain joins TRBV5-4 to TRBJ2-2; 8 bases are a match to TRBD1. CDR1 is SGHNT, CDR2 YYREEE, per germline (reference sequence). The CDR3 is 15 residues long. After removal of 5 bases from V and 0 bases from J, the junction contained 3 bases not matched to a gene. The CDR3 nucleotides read TGTGCCAGCAGTTGGGGACAGGCGAACACCGGGGAGCTGTTTTTT. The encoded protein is CASSWGQANTGELFF.

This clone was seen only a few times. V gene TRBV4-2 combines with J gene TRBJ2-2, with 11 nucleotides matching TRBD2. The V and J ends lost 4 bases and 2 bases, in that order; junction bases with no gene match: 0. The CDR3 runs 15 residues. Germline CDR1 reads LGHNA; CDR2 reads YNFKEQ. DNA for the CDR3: TGTGCCAGCAGCCGACTAGCGGGAAACACCGGGGAGCTGTTTTTT. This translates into CASSRLAGNTGELFF.

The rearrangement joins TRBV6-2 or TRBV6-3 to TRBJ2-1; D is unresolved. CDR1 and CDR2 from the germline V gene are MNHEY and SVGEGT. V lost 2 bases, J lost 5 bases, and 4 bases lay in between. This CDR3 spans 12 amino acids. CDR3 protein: CASSYPDNEQFF. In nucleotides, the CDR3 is TGTGCCAGCAGTTACCCCGACAATGAGCAGTTCTTC.

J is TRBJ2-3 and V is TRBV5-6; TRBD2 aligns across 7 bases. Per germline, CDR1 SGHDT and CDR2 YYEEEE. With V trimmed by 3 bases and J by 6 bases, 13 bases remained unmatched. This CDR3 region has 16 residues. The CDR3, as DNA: TGTGCCAGCAGCTGGGGGATCCGACTAGCAGGGGATACGCAGTATTTT. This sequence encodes CASSWGIRLAGDTQYF.

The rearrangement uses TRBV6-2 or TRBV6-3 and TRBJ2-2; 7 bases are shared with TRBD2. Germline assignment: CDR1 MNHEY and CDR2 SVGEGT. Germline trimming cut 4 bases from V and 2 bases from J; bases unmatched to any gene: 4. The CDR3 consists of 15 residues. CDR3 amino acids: CASSSRLANTGELFF. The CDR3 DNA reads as TGTGCCAGCAGTTCTAGACTAGCTAACACCGGGGAGCTGTTTTTT.

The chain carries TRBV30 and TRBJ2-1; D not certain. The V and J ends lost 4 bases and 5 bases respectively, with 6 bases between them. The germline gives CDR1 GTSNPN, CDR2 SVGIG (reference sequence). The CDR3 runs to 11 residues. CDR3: CAWNSNNEQFF. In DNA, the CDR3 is TGTGCCTGGAATTCAAACAATGAGCAGTTCTTC.

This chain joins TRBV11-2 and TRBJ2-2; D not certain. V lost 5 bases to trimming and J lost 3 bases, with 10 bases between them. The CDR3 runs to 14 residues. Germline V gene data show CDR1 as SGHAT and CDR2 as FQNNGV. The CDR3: CASSQTGDTGELFF. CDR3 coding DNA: TGTGCCAGCAGCCAGACTGGAGACACCGGGGAGCTGTTTTTT.

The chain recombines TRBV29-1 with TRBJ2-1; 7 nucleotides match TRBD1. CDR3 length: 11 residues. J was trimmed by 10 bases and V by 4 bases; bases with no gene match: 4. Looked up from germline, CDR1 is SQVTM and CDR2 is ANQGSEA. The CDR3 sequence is CSVGQGNEQFF. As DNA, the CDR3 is TGCAGCGTTGGACAGGGCAACGAGCAGTTCTTC.